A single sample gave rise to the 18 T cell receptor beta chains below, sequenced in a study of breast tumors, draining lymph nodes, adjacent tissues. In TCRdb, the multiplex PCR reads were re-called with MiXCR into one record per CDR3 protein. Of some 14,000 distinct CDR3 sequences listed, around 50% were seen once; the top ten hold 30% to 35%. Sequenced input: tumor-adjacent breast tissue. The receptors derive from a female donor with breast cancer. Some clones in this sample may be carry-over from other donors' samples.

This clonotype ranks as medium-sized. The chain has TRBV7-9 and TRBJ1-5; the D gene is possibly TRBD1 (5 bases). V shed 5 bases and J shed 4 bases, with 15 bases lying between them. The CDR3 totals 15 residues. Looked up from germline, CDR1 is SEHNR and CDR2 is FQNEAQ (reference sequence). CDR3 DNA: TGTGCCAGCAGCGCCGGGGGGAGGGGAAATCAGCCCCAGCATTTT. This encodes CASSAGGRGNQPQHF.

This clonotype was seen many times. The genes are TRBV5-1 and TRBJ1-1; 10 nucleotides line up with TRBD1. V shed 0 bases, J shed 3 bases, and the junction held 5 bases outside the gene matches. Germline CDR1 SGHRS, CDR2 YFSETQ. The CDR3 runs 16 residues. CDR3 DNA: TGCGCCAGCAGCTTGGGACACGGGACAGGGGACACTGAAGCTTTCTTT. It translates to CASSLGHGTGDTEAFF.

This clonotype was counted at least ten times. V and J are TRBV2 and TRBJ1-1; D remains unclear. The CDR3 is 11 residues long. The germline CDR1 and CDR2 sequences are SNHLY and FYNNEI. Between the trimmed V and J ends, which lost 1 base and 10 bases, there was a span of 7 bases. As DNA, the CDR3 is TGTGCCAGCAGTGAAGAGGTCGTAGCTTTCTTT. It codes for CASSEEVVAFF.

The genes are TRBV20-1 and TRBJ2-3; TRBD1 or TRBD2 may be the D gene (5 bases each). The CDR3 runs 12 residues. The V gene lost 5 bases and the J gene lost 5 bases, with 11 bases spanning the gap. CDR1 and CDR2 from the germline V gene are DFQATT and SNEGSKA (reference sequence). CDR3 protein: CSALGEIDTQYF. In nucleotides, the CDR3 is TGCAGTGCTCTGGGGGAGATAGATACGCAGTATTTT.

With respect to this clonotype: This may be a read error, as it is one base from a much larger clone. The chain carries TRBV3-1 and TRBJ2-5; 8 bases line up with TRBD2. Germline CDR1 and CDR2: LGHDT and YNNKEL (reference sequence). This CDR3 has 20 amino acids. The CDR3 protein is CASSQTPIWRGEILQEAQYF. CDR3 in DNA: TGTGCCAGCAGCCAAACCCCTATATGGCGGGGGGAAATTCTCCAAGAGGCCCAGTACTTC.

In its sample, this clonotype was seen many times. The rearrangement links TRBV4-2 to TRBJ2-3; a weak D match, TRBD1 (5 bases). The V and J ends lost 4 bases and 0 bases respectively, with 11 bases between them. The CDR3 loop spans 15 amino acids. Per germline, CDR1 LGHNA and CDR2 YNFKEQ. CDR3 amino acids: CASSPRVSSTDTQYF. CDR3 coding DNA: TGTGCCAGCAGCCCCAGGGTTTCTAGCACAGATACGCAGTATTTT.

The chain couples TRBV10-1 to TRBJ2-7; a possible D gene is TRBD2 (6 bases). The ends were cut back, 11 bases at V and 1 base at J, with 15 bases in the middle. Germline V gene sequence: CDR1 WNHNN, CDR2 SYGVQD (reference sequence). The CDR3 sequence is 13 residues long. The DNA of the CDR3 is TGCGCCCTACCCTTCGGGGGATCCTACGAGCAGTACTTC. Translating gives CALPFGGSYEQYF.

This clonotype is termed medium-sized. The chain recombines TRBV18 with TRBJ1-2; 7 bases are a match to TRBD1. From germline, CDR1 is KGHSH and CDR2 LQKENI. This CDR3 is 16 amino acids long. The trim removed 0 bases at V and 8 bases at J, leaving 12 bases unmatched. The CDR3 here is CASSPPEGTASGGYTF. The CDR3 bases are TGTGCCAGCTCACCACCGGAGGGGACAGCGTCAGGGGGCTACACCTTC.

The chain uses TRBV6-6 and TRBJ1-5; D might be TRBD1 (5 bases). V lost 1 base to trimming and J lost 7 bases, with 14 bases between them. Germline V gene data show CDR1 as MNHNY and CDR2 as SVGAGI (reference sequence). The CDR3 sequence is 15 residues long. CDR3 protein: CASSYWASGGQPQHF. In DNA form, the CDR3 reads TGTGCCAGCAGTTACTGGGCTAGCGGGGGGCAGCCCCAGCATTTT.

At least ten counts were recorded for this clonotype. The CDR3, as DNA: TGCGCCAGCAGCTCTGGACAGCGCCCTTGCGCCCAGTACTTC. Its protein is CASSSGQRPCAQYF. The chain employs TRBV5-1 and TRBJ2-5, with D maybe TRBD1 (6 bases). Germline CDR1 reads SGHRS; CDR2 reads YFSETQ. This CDR3 has 14 residues. V was clipped by 3 bases and J by 9 bases, with 18 bases between them.

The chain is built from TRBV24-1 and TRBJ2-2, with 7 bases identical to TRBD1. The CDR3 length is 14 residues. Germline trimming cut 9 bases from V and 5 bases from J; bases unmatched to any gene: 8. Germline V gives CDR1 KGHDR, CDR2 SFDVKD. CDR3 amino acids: CATGRDRLTGELFF. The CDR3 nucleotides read TGTGCCACCGGCCGGGACAGATTAACCGGGGAGCTGTTTTTT.

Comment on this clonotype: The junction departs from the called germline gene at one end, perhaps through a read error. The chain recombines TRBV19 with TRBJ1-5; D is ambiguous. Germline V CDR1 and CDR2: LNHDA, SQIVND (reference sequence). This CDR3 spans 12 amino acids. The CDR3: CASSRVAGDRDF. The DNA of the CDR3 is TGTGCCAGTAGTAGGGTAGCGGGTGATCGGGATTTT.

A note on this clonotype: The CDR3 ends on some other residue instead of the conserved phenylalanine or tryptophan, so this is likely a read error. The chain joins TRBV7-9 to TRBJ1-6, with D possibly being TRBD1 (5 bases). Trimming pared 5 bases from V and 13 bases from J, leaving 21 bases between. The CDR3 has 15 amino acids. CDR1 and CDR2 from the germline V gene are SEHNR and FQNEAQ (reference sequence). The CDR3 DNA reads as TGTGCCAGCAGCCCCCTCGGGGTCAGGGATTTCCCCCTCCACTCT. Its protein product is CASSPLGVRDFPLHS.

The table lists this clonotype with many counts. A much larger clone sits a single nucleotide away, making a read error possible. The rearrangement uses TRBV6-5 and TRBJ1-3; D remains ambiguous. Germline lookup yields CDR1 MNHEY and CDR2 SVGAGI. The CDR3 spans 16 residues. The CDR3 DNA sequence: TGTGCCAGCAGTCACTCTAGCAGGCTCTCTGGAAACACCATATATTTT. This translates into CASSHSSRLSGNTIYF.

CDR3 DNA: TGTGCCAGCAGTGGGATAAGGGGTTCACCCCTCCACTTT. Protein: CASSGIRGSPLHF. This chain connects TRBV6-5 to TRBJ1-6, with D possibly TRBD1 on 5 matching bases. CDR1 MNHEY and CDR2 SVGAGI come from the germline V gene. V gave up 5 bases and J gave up 9 bases, with 11 bases separating them. CDR3 length: 13 amino acids.

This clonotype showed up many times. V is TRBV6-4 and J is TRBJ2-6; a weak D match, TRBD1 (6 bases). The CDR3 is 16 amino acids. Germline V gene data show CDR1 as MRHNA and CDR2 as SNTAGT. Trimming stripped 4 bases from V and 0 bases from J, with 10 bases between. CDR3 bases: TGTGCCAGCAGTGCCGACAGGACCTCTGGGGCCAACGTCCTGACTTTC. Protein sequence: CASSADRTSGANVLTF.

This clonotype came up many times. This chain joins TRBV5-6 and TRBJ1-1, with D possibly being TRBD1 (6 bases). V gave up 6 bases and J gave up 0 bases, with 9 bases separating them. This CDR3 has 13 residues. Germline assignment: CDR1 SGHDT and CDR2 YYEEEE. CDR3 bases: TGTGCCAGCATGAGGGGGTTGAACACTGAAGCTTTCTTT. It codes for CASMRGLNTEAFF.

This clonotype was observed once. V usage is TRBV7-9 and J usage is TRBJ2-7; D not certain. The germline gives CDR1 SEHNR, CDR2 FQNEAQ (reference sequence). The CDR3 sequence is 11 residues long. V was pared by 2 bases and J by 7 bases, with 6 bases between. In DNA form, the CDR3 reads TGTGCCAGCAGCTTAATGGTGGAGCAGTACTTC. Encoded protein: CASSLMVEQYF.